The next 7 T cell receptor beta chains were all read from a single sample in a study of shared clonotypes between healthy human individuals. The repertoire was sequenced with immunoSEQ multiplex PCR; TCRdb's copy has only in-frame clones and lacks some. Among about 710,000 clones, roughly 72% were seen once, and the ten largest hold around 1.8%. The sample was memory CD4+ T cells sorted from blood. Subset reported: CD45RA-negative fraction. The receptors here all came from a woman under 40 in good health.

The chain links TRBV28 to TRBJ2-3; D possibly matches TRBD1 or TRBD2 (5 bases each). V lost 3 bases, J lost 6 bases, and 25 bases lay in between. This CDR3 spans 18 amino acids. From germline, CDR1 is MDHEN and CDR2 SYDVKM. DNA of the CDR3: TGTGCCAGCAGTTTGGGTGCGTTGTTCCCGCGTGGGGGTGATACGCAGTATTTT. The encoded protein is CASSLGALFPRGGDTQYF. Drawing the rest from reference TRBV28 and TRBJ2-3, the complete variable domain is DVKVTQSSRYLVKRTGEKVFLECVQDMDHENMFWYRQDPGLGLRLIYFSYDVKMKEKGDIPEGYSVSREKKERFSLILESASTNQTSMYLCASSLGALFPRGGDTQYFGPGTRLTVL.

The rearrangement joins TRBV6-6 to TRBJ1-2; D remains ambiguous. Per germline, CDR1 MNHNY and CDR2 SVGAGI (reference sequence). Trimming took 8 bases from V and 3 from J, leaving 13 bases between them. CDR3 length equals 13 residues. The CDR3 DNA reads as TGTGCCAGCTACGGGCAAGATGACTATGGCTACACCTTC. Protein sequence: CASYGQDDYGYTF.

This chain connects TRBV2 to TRBJ2-4; D unresolved. Germline assignment: CDR1 SNHLY and CDR2 FYNNEI. This CDR3 has 12 amino acids. With 4 bases removed from V and 7 bases from J, the gap between germline ends came to 8 bases. CDR3 sequence reads: CASSGPSNIQYF. The CDR3 DNA follows: TGTGCCAGCAGTGGACCTAGTAACATTCAGTACTTC.

V usage is TRBV6-1 and J usage is TRBJ2-7; tentatively, D is TRBD2 (5 bases). The CDR3 spans 13 residues. V lost 0 bases and J 6 bases, leaving 9 bases between the germline ends. Germline CDR1 MNHNS, CDR2 SASEGT. CDR3 sequence reads: CASSEALRGEQYF. The DNA of the CDR3 is TGTGCCAGCAGTGAAGCGCTTCGGGGCGAGCAGTACTTC.

The chain recombines TRBV5-1 with TRBJ1-4; 7 bases line up with TRBD1. Germline V CDR1 and CDR2: SGHRS, YFSETQ. CDR3 size: 15 residues. Trimming at V came to 0 bases and at J to 9 bases, leaving 8 bases not matched to a gene. The CDR3 loop reads CASSLADRDRQKLFF. The CDR3 region has the DNA TGCGCCAGCAGCTTGGCGGACCGGGACAGACAAAAACTGTTTTTT.

The rearrangement joins TRBV7-2 to TRBJ2-1; 13 bases match TRBD2. With 4 bases clipped from V and 9 bases from J, the junction kept 12 bases outside the gene matches. The CDR3 consists of 17 residues. Looked up from germline, CDR1 is SGHTA and CDR2 is FQGNSA. CDR3 residues: CASSSGLAGVPRGEQFF. Here the CDR3 DNA reads TGTGCCAGCAGCTCCGGACTAGCGGGAGTCCCGCGGGGTGAGCAGTTCTTC.

The rearrangement joins TRBV5-4 to TRBJ2-5, with 8 bases fitting TRBD2. The V segment lost 4 bases and the J segment 5 bases; nucleotides outside the gene matches: 4. Per germline, CDR1 SGHNT and CDR2 YYREEE (reference sequence). CDR3 length: 13 amino acids. In nucleotides, the CDR3 is TGTGCCAGCAGCCGGGGGGGAGTTGAGACCCAGTACTTC. It is translated as CASSRGGVETQYF.